This TCR beta chain derives from a study of CD8 T cells in ankylosing spondylitis. Study findings and constraints: Reports say disease-linked clones showed up significantly more in matched ankylosing spondylitis synovial fluid. Some motif variants had been reported before (in reactive arthritis synovial fluid and blood).

The CDR3 length is 14 residues. Germline V lookup: CDR1 DFQATT, CDR2 SNEGSKA (reference sequence). Between the trimmed V and J ends, which lost 0 bases and 3 bases, there was a span of 11 bases. Comments on this clonotype: The antigen remains undetermined.

Preparation of TCR beta libraries was done by quantitative 5'-RACE with molecular barcodes. TCRdb used MiXCR to reprocess the 5' RACE reads, holding one entry per CDR3 protein. Of 300,000 to 400,000 distinct CDR3 sequences listed, 20% to 25% are singletons. The sample was blood, either unsorted or a sorted T cell fraction (not recorded which). The chain recombines TRBV20-1 with TRBJ1-2; possibly TRBD1 for D (6 bases). This receptor was taken from a male donor with ankylosing spondylitis or in good health (not recorded which). The CDR3: CSAREPDSHYGYTF. CDR3 DNA: TGCAGTGCTAGAGAACCGGACAGTCACTATGGCTACACCTTC.